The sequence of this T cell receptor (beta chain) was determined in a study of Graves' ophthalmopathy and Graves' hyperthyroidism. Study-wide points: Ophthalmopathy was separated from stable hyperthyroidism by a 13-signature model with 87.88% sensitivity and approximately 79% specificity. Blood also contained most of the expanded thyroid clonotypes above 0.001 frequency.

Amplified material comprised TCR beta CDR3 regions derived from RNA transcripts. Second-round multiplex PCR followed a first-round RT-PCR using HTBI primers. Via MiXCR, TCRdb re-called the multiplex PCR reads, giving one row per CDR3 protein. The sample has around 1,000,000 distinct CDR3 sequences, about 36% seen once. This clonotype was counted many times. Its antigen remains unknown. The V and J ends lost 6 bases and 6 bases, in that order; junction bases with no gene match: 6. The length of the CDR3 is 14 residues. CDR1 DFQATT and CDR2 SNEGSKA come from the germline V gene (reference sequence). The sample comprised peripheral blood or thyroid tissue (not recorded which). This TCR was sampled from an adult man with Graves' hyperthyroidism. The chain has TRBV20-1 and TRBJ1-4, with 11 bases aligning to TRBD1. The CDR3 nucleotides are TGCAGTGCACCCCGGACAGGGGGCGATGAAAAACTGTTTTTT. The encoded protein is CSAPRTGGDEKLFF.